Here is one T cell receptor (beta chain) with its context. Its specificity is unknown. Germline CDR1 and CDR2: MGHDK and SYGVNS. This CDR3 contains 16 residues. Trimming at V came to 6 bases and at J to 2 bases, leaving 8 bases not matched to a gene. As processed by the authors: Patient CD8+ clones bigger than 1% seldom lined up with published virus-specific TCRB sequences. TCRdb's table, derived via immunoSEQ multiplex PCR, lists solely in-frame clones and lacks some. The V and J calls and the clone size are those of that table, but D and trimming were determined from the DNA. In the table there are some 20,000 clones, about 83% of which are singletons. These data originate in a study of somatic mutations in cytotoxic T cells in rheumatoid arthritis. Study-level background: Patient blood (30 ml EDTA) was taken immediately after diagnosis and before treatment.

Study results and caveats: With advancing age, CD8+ clonality climbed in rheumatoid arthritis patients but did not rise in healthy controls.

This chain connects TRBV25-1 to TRBJ2-5; 11 bases are shared with TRBD1. This clonotype was sampled from an adult with rheumatoid arthritis. Input material: CD8+ T cells sorted from blood. The CDR3: CASSPQGQGDQETQYF. The CDR3 coding sequence is TGTGCCAGCAGCCCCCAGGGACAGGGGGATCAAGAGACCCAGTACTTC.